A selection of T cell receptor beta chains follows, all from one sample in a study of OX40 agonist ivuxolimab in advanced cancers. The assay was immunoSEQ multiplex PCR, and TCRdb's table has in-frame clones only and misses some. The repertoire holds approximately 58,000 clones, with approximately 90% as singletons. This sample comprised CD4+ or CD8+ T cells sorted from blood, obtained in a trial of the OX40 agonist ivuxolimab. These receptors all stem from an adult with an advanced solid tumor such as melanoma, head and neck, liver or kidney cancer. The conserved cysteine and the conserved F or W are not part of the CDR3 here. Expanded clones are given a class, and other clones once, few, many or no size at all.

len: 12
abundance: .
v_gene: TRBV11-2
CDR3aa: ASSLGSGSYGYT

len: 14
abundance: once
v_gene: TRBV7-9
CDR3aa: ASSSPWTGIATEAF

len: 13
abundance: .
v_gene: TRBV5-5
CDR3aa: ASSTPNSYPDTQY

len: 19
abundance: .
v_gene: TRBV4-3
CDR3aa: ASSQEPSGTSGGSRTDTQY

len: 15
abundance: .
v_gene: TRBV2
CDR3aa: ASSGTSGLYTSYEQY

len: 13
abundance: .
v_gene: TRBV28
CDR3aa: AGQKGQTSTDTQY

len: 11
abundance: .
v_gene: TRBV18
CDR3aa: ASSPTGSYEQY

len: 11
abundance: .
v_gene: TRBV7-8
CDR3aa: ASGAGVSYEQY

len: 13
abundance: few
v_gene: TRBV27
CDR3aa: ASSLGTGKNTEAF

len: 13
abundance: .
v_gene: TRBV14
CDR3aa: ASSQEGLAGETQY

len: 12
abundance: .
v_gene: TRBV27
CDR3aa: ASSSGRWSYEQY

len: 12
abundance: .
v_gene: TRBV5-4
CDR3aa: ASSSDRDGQPQH

len: 11
abundance: .
v_gene: TRBV2
CDR3aa: ASSDAETYEQY

len: 12
abundance: .
v_gene: TRBV11-2
CDR3aa: ASRLGSGPYEQY

len: 11
abundance: .
v_gene: TRBV5-6
CDR3aa: ASSSYNAGELF

len: 13
abundance: .
v_gene: TRBV11-2
CDR3aa: ASSLIRWSYNEQF

len: 12
abundance: once
v_gene: TRBV11-1
CDR3aa: ASSLKIMNTEAF

len: 16
abundance: .
v_gene: TRBV18
CDR3aa: ASSAGLAAHENTGELF

len: 13
abundance: .
v_gene: TRBV5-6
CDR3aa: ASSFSGTGYYGYT

len: 16
abundance: .
v_gene: TRBV28
CDR3aa: ASSSLRTLDPSTDTQY

len: 14
abundance: .
v_gene: TRBV14
CDR3aa: ASSQGFTSGIYEQY

len: 13
abundance: .
v_gene: TRBV7-9
CDR3aa: ASSSTSGAEETQY

len: 12
abundance: .
v_gene: TRBV13
CDR3aa: ASSAVLPQGTQY

len: 13
abundance: .
v_gene: TRBV19
CDR3aa: ASSITLAGVGEQF

len: 12
abundance: .
v_gene: TRBV10-3
CDR3aa: AIGVGGTTDTQY

len: 18
abundance: .
v_gene: TRBV4-3
CDR3aa: ASSQDVQGDMAGGIDTQY

len: 13
abundance: once
v_gene: TRBV11-1
CDR3aa: ASSFVGQGSDGYT

len: 13
abundance: .
v_gene: TRBV27
CDR3aa: ASTPMGGAGNEQF

len: 14
abundance: .
v_gene: TRBV9
CDR3aa: ASSEGYSSGQETQY

len: 13
abundance: .
v_gene: TRBV19
CDR3aa: ASSISGDRRYEQY

len: 13
abundance: .
v_gene: TRBV27
CDR3aa: ASSLSSSGSNEQY

len: 13
abundance: .
v_gene: TRBV7-3
CDR3aa: ASSKVPRANNEQF

len: 15
abundance: .
v_gene: TRBV21-1
CDR3aa: ASSKATTDDSNQPQH

len: 13
abundance: .
v_gene: TRBV4-3
CDR3aa: ASSQDKYGWDGYT

len: 12
abundance: once
v_gene: TRBV13
CDR3aa: ASSSNEVSDEQF

len: 10
abundance: .
v_gene: TRBV11-3
CDR3aa: ASSLGFSGYT

len: 14
abundance: .
v_gene: TRBV9
CDR3aa: ASSVGWEGLVYEQY

len: 9
abundance: .
v_gene: TRBV27
CDR3aa: ASRKRETQY

len: 13
abundance: .
v_gene: TRBV10-2
CDR3aa: ASSEPHEGQIEAF

len: 13
abundance: .
v_gene: TRBV15
CDR3aa: ATSRDFQRSYEQY

len: 12
abundance: .
v_gene: TRBV7-2
CDR3aa: ASSKGLAGHEQY

len: 13
abundance: .
v_gene: TRBV6-4
CDR3aa: ASSEGAGGRETQY

len: 14
abundance: .
v_gene: TRBV5-4
CDR3aa: ASSLELAENTGELF

len: 13
abundance: .
v_gene: TRBV6-1
CDR3aa: ASSEIGTGHNEQF

len: 13
abundance: .
v_gene: TRBV7-9
CDR3aa: ASSLRKGARETQY

len: 13
abundance: .
v_gene: TRBV7-9
CDR3aa: ASSPSRGVHYGYT

len: 14
abundance: .
v_gene: TRBV6-6
CDR3aa: ASSKTSGVFTDTQY

len: 14
abundance: .
v_gene: TRBV27
CDR3aa: ASSLSGQGASEKLF

len: 15
abundance: .
v_gene: TRBV28
CDR3aa: ASSASGRSISGYEQY

len: 14
abundance: .
v_gene: TRBV27
CDR3aa: ASSLIVDRGRHEQF

len: 16
abundance: once
v_gene: TRBV7-9
CDR3aa: ASSLIPPLGDSTDTQY

len: 13
abundance: .
v_gene: TRBV6-5
CDR3aa: ASSWASGHYDEQY

len: 14
abundance: .
v_gene: TRBV13
CDR3aa: ASSPVTSGKAYEQY

len: 12
abundance: .
v_gene: TRBV19
CDR3aa: ASVGQGAYETQY